This T cell receptor beta chain was obtained from a study of T-cell memory formation after mild COVID-19. Looking at the study overall: Among the donors, TCR clusters were largely specific to each donor. Study results and caveats: CD4+ contracting clones were mainly CM and EM; CD8+ ones, EMRA. The second-wave clones peaking on day 37 were not confirmed as SARS-CoV-2-specific.

A remark on this clonotype: Its cognate antigen is unknown.

The TCR alpha and TCR beta cDNA libraries, bearing sample barcodes and UMIs, were generated by 5'RACE using constant-segment primers. MiXCR, applied by TCRdb to the 5' RACE reads, yields one record per CDR3 protein. The sample has 150,000 to 200,000 distinct CDR3 sequences, over 10% seen once; the top ten hold 2.5% to 3.5%. V shed 5 bases and J shed 3 bases, with 13 bases lying between them. CDR3 length: 14 amino acids. Germline CDR1 SGHTA, CDR2 FQGNSA. This clonotype was sampled from a man between 18 and 29 years old who had mild COVID-19 (a few samples of this study predate the infection). Cell type and time point are not known. Sequenced input: PBMCs or a T cell subset sorted from them (not recorded which). This chain connects TRBV7-2 to TRBJ1-1; the D gene is possibly TRBD1 (5 bases). This chain's CDR3 is CASSPARGDTEAFF. The DNA for the CDR3 is TGTGCCAGCAGCCCCGCAAGAGGGGACACTGAAGCTTTCTTT. The full variable domain, in which reference TRBV7-2 and TRBJ1-1 provide the parts outside the CDR3, is GAGVSQSPSNKVTEKGKDVELRCDPISGHTALYWYRQSLGQGLEFLIYFQGNSAPDKSGLPSDRFSAERTGGSVSTLTIQRTQQEDSAVYLCASSPARGDTEAFFGQGTRLTVV.